This note documents a single T cell receptor beta chain sequence. Its matching antigen is unknown. Vbeta (60) and Jbeta (13) primers were used in the PCR. Here immunoSEQ multiplex PCR was the method, and the copy in TCRdb shows in-frame clones only, minus some. This table has 120,000 or so clones, about 80% appearing once. Germline V CDR1 and CDR2: LNHDA, SQIVND (reference sequence). Trimming removed 9 bases from V and 4 bases from J, with 18 bases in between. This CDR3 has 14 amino acids. These data originate in a study of cytomegalovirus exposure and HLA in healthy donors. Study at large: In an early release, HLA-typed donors contributed about 79 million unique TCR sequences.

Study-level results: V- and J-gene trimming in TCR beta was tied to a missense DCLRE1C variant by an analysis performed later. Listed as cytomegalovirus-associated were around 160 TCR beta chains.

The receptor's source is a man aged 18 to 29 in good health and CMV-seronegative. The V and J genes are TRBV19 and TRBJ1-1; D gene ambiguous. What was sequenced was PBMCs. The CDR3 sequence: CASCGVPVGTEAFF. In nucleotides, the CDR3 is TGTGCCAGCTGCGGGGTTCCGGTAGGCACTGAAGCTTTCTTT.